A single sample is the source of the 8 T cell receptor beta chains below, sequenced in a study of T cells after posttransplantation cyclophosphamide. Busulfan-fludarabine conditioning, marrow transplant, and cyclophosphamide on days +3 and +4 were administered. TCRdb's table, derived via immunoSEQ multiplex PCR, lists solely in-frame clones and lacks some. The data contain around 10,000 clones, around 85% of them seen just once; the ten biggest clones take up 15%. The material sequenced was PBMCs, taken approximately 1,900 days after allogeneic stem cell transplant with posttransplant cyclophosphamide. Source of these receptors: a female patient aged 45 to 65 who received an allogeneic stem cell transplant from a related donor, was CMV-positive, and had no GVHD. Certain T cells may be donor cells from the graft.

The CDR3 DNA is TGTGCCAGCTACCTACCAGGACAGGGGTCTAACACCGGGGAGCTGTTTTTT. Protein: CASYLPGQGSNTGELFF. This sequence joins TRBV5-5 and TRBJ2-2, with TRBD1 matching over 9 bases. Germline CDR1 is SGHKS and CDR2 is YYEKEE (reference sequence). CDR3 size: 17 residues. Trimming at V came to 7 bases and at J to 2 bases, leaving 12 bases not matched to a gene.

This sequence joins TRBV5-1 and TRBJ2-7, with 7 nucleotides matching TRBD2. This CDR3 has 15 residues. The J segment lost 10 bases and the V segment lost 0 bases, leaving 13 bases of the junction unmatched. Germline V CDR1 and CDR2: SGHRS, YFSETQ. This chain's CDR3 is CASSLVKRDLFGQYF. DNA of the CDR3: TGCGCCAGCAGCTTGGTAAAGCGGGACCTTTTTGGTCAGTACTTC.

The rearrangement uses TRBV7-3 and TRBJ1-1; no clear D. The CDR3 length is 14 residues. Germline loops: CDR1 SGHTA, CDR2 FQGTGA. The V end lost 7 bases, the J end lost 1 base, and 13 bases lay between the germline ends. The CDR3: CASTNAIGNTEAFF. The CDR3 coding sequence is TGTGCCAGCACCAACGCGATTGGGAACACTGAAGCTTTCTTT.

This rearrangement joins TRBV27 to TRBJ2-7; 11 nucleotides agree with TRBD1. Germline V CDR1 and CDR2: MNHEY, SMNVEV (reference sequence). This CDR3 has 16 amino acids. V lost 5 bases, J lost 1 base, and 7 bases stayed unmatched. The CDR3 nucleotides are TGTGCCAGCAGTACCGGACAGGGGGCTTCATCCTACGAGCAGTACTTC. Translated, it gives CASSTGQGASSYEQYF.

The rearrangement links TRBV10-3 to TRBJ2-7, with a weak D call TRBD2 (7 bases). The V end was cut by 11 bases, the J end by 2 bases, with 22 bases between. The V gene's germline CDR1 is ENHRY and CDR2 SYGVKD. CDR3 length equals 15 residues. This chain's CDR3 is CAVAGEQGTPYEQYF. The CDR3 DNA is TGTGCCGTCGCGGGGGAGCAGGGGACGCCCTACGAGCAGTACTTC.

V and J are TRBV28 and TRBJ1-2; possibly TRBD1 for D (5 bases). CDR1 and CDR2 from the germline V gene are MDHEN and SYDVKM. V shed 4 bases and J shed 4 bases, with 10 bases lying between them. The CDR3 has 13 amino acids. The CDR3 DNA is TGTGCCAGCAGTTACTCGGGGGGCTATGGCTACACCTTC. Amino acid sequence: CASSYSGGYGYTF.

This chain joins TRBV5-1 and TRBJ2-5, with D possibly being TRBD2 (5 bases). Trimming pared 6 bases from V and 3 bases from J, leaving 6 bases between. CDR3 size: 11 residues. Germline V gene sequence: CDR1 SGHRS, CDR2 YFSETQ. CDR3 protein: CASNGEETQYF. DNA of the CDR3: TGCGCCAGCAACGGGGAAGAGACCCAGTACTTC. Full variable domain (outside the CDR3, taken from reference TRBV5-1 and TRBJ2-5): KAGVTQTPRYLIKTRGQQVTLSCSPISGHRSVSWYQQTPGQGLQFLFEYFSETQRNKGNFPGRFSGRQFSNSRSEMNVSTLELGDSALYLCASNGEETQYFGPGTRLLVL.

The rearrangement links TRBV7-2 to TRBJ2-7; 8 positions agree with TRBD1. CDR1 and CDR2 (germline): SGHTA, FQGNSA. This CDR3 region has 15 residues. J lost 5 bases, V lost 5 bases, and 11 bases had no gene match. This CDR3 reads CASSIRTGSFDEQYF. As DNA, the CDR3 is TGTGCCAGCAGCATTAGGACAGGGAGTTTTGACGAGCAGTACTTC.